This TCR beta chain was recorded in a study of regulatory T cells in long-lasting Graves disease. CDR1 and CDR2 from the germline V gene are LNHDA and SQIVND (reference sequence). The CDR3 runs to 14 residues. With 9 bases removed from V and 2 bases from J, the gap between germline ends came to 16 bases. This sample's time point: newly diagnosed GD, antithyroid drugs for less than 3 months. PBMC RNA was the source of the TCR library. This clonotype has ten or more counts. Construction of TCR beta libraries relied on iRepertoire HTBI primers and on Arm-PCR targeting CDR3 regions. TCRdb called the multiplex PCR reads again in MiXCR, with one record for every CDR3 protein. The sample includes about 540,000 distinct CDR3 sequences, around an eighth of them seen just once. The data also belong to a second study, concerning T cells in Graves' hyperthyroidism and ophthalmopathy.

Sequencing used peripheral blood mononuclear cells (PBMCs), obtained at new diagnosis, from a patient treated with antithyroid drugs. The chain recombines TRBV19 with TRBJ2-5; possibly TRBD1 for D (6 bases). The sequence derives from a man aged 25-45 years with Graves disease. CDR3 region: CASSRDKLQETQYF. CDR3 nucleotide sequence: TGTGCCAGCAGCCGGGACAAATTACAAGAGACCCAGTACTTC.